Listed here are 5 T cell receptor beta chains from one sample, sequenced in a study of blood T cell repertoires in COVID-19. TCRdb's copy holds only in-frame clones and misses some; the assay was immunoSEQ multiplex PCR. The sample has 200,000 to 250,000 clones, about 87% seen once; the top ten hold around 6.6%. The sequenced sample consisted of peripheral blood. All receptors come from a young woman with COVID-19, enrolled during active disease.

V and J are TRBV27 and TRBJ2-6; 12 nucleotides line up with TRBD2. The germline V gene encodes CDR1 MNHEY and CDR2 SMNVEV (reference sequence). V lost 5 bases to trimming and J lost 1 base; unmatched junction nucleotides: 9. The CDR3 runs to 19 residues. Written as DNA, the CDR3 is TGTGCCAGCAGTCCTCTCCGACTAGCGGGGGTGTCTGGGGCCAACGTCCTGACTTTC. Its protein is CASSPLRLAGVSGANVLTF.

The genes are TRBV5-1 and TRBJ1-4; D not certain. The V and J ends lost 7 bases and 3 bases respectively, with 13 bases between them. Germline V gives CDR1 SGHRS, CDR2 YFSETQ. The length of the CDR3 is 14 residues. The DNA for the CDR3 is TGCGCCAGCCACCTTGGCTTGGCTAATGAAAAACTGTTTTTT. Translation: CASHLGLANEKLFF. The full variable domain, with the rest looked up from reference TRBV5-1 and TRBJ1-4, is KAGVTQTPRYLIKTRGQQVTLSCSPISGHRSVSWYQQTPGQGLQFLFEYFSETQRNKGNFPGRFSGRQFSNSRSEMNVSTLELGDSALYLCASHLGLANEKLFFGSGTQLSVL.

This clone showed up just a few times. The V call is TRBV6-5, the J call TRBJ2-1; TRBD1 is a possible D gene (6 bases). This CDR3 comprises 15 residues. V gave up 7 bases and J gave up 4 bases, with 17 bases separating them. In germline, CDR1 is MNHEY, CDR2 SVGAGI. CDR3 nucleotide sequence: TGTGCCAGCACCGCTCGGACAGCTCTATACAATGAGCAGTTCTTC. Its translation is CASTARTALYNEQFF.

The chain carries TRBV10-2 and TRBJ2-3; D gene uncertain. Germline V gene lookup returns CDR1 WSHSY and CDR2 SAAADI. The CDR3 covers 14 residues. The V end lost 3 bases, the J end lost 4 bases, and 11 bases lay between the germline ends. CDR3 bases: TGCGCCAGCAGTGAATCGGCGCGGTCAGATACGCAGTATTTT. This encodes CASSESARSDTQYF.

In its sample, this clone was seen a few times. The V and J genes are TRBV5-8 and TRBJ2-7, with D perhaps matching TRBD1 (5 bases). Germline CDR1 is SGHTS and CDR2 is YDEGEE. The CDR3 has 18 residues. Trimming took 0 bases from V and 2 from J, leaving 21 bases between them. The CDR3 DNA follows: TGTGCCAGCAGCTTGGGAGCCAACCGTAGGACACCGGCCTACGAGCAGTACGTC. Translation: CASSLGANRRTPAYEQYV.